These 12 T cell receptor beta chains came from one sample sequenced in a study of blood T cells in healthy people across ages (dated by TCRdb to between 2015 and 2016). Libraries were made using 5' RACE. For sequencing, an Illumina HiSeq 2500 was employed. A second PCR of roughly 6 to 11 cycles was run with a J-beta primer mix and a sample-barcoded 5' primer. Using fastp trimming at Q25 and MiXCR clonotype assembly, TCRdb reanalyzed the public sequencing data and kept in-frame beta chains. Rows are combined by CDR3 protein, so each entry shows the most common genes and DNA. The sample table holds around 780,000 distinct CDR3 sequences, of which roughly 56% were seen once. The top ten hold around 24% of the sample. The sample consisted of blood. These TCRs come from a man aged 40-55 years in good health.

The rearrangement links TRBV10-3 to TRBJ1-6; possibly TRBD1 for D (6 bases). This CDR3 spans 15 amino acids. Trimming took 6 bases from V and 6 from J, leaving 15 bases between them. Germline V gene lookup returns CDR1 ENHRY and CDR2 SYGVKD. The CDR3 loop reads CAISLQGPRNSPLHF. The CDR3 nucleotides are TGTGCCATCAGCCTCCAGGGGCCCCGTAATTCACCCCTCCACTTT.

There are a few counts of this clonotype. The chain links TRBV25-1 to TRBJ1-2; tentatively, D is TRBD1 (5 bases). The CDR3 contains 13 residues. V lost 4 bases and J lost 4, with 10 bases in between. Germline V gives CDR1 MGHDK, CDR2 SYGVNS. The CDR3 bases are TGTGCCAGCAGTGGCGGGACTAGCTATGGCTACACCTTC. This codes for CASSGGTSYGYTF.

The chain links TRBV15 to TRBJ2-4; TRBD1 might be the D (6 bases). Trimming cost V 2 bases and J 8 bases, with 13 bases left between them. This CDR3 comprises 14 residues. Germline V gene data show CDR1 as LNHNV and CDR2 as YYDKDF (reference sequence). The DNA of the CDR3 is TGTGCCACCAGCAGAAGGGCAGAGGGGGACATTCAGTACTTC. It codes for CATSRRAEGDIQYF. Combining the CDR3 with reference TRBV15 and TRBJ2-4 gives the whole variable domain DAMVIQNPRYQVTQFGKPVTLSCSQTLNHNVMYWYQQKSSQAPKLLFHYYDKDFNNEADTPDNFQSRRPNTSFCFLDIRSPGLGDTAMYLCATSRRAEGDIQYFGAGTRLSVL.

The chain carries TRBV4-1 and TRBJ2-7, with D unclear. This CDR3 is built from 14 residues. Between the trimmed V and J ends, which lost 7 bases and 3 bases, there was a span of 16 bases. Germline V gene lookup returns CDR1 MGHRA and CDR2 YSYEKL. The CDR3 DNA reads TGCGCCAGCACCCCTGCGTTAGCTAGCTACGAGCAGTACTTC. Its translation: CASTPALASYEQYF.

This clonotype was observed a few times. V is TRBV10-3 and J is TRBJ2-7; tentatively, D is TRBD2 (5 bases). CDR3 size: 13 residues. Between the trimmed V and J ends, which lost 11 bases and 3 bases, there was a span of 17 bases. Germline CDR1 ENHRY, CDR2 SYGVKD. CDR3 DNA sequence: TGTGCCGTCTTCAAAGAGGGTGGCTACGAGCAGTACTTC. As protein: CAVFKEGGYEQYF.

V usage is TRBV28 and J usage is TRBJ2-5; the D gene is possibly TRBD1 (5 bases). This CDR3 has 14 amino acids. V was clipped by 5 bases and J by 5 bases, with 15 bases between them. Germline V gene sequence: CDR1 MDHEN, CDR2 SYDVKM. The CDR3 DNA follows: TGTGCCAGCAGTCCGACACAGGTGGGGGAGACCCAGTACTTC. Translation: CASSPTQVGETQYF. The full variable domain, in which reference TRBV28 and TRBJ2-5 provide the parts outside the CDR3, is DVKVTQSSRYLVKRTGEKVFLECVQDMDHENMFWYRQDPGLGLRLIYFSYDVKMKEKGDIPEGYSVSREKKERFSLILESASTNQTSMYLCASSPTQVGETQYFGPGTRLLVL.

J is TRBJ2-1 and V is TRBV3-1; D is unclear. V was clipped by 1 base and J by 5 bases, with 12 bases between them. Germline V gene data show CDR1 as LGHDT and CDR2 as YNNKEL (reference sequence). This CDR3 has 15 residues. CDR3 nucleotides: TGTGCCAGCAGCCAAGTGAAGGACGCCCACAATGAGCAGTTCTTC. Protein: CASSQVKDAHNEQFF.

A few counts support this clonotype. V and J are TRBV4-1 and TRBJ2-7; the match to TRBD1 covers 11 bases. This CDR3 is built from 16 residues. CDR1 is MGHRA and CDR2 is YSYEKL in the germline V gene. V trimming: 1 base; J trimming: 3 bases; junction bases outside the gene matches: 5. The CDR3 is CASSQGGQGAYYEQYF. The DNA of the CDR3 is TGCGCCAGCAGCCAAGGCGGACAGGGGGCGTACTACGAGCAGTACTTC.

This clonotype was counted between two and nine times. V is TRBV27 and J is TRBJ1-1, with 8 bases fitting TRBD1. The V gene end was trimmed by 6 bases and the J gene end by 0 bases; junction bases not matched to a gene: 6. Germline CDR1 is MNHEY and CDR2 is SMNVEV (reference sequence). The CDR3 consists of 15 residues. CDR3 amino acids: CASRGWTGMNTEAFF. The DNA for the CDR3 is TGTGCCAGCAGGGGTTGGACAGGGATGAACACTGAAGCTTTCTTT.

The rearrangement uses TRBV24-1 and TRBJ2-7; TRBD1 is a possible D gene (5 bases). There are 15 residues in the CDR3. Per germline, CDR1 KGHDR and CDR2 SFDVKD. V lost 2 bases to trimming and J lost 3 bases, with 13 bases between them. The DNA of the CDR3 is TGTGCCACCAGTGATTGGGGCGGAAGGGGCTACGAGCAGTACTTC. Its protein product is CATSDWGGRGYEQYF.

This clonotype came up a few times. The chain recombines TRBV20-1 with TRBJ2-1; 11 bases are shared with TRBD2. The V segment lost 5 bases and the J segment 7 bases; nucleotides outside the gene matches: 13. Germline CDR1 reads DFQATT; CDR2 reads SNEGSKA (reference sequence). CDR3 length: 16 amino acids. CDR3 in DNA: TGCAGTGCTGGGTGGCTAGCGGGGGGCCTTCGTAATGAGCAGTTCTTC. This encodes CSAGWLAGGLRNEQFF.

V is TRBV7-2 and J is TRBJ1-4; no clear D gene. This CDR3 contains 13 residues. The ends were cut back, 4 bases at V and 7 bases at J, with 10 bases in the middle. CDR1 is SGHTA and CDR2 is FQGNSA in the germline V gene. CDR3 nucleotide sequence: TGTGCCAGCAGCTCCGGTGGGAGTGAAAAACTGTTTTTT. Translating it yields CASSSGGSEKLFF.